This TCR beta chain was sequenced in a study of blood T cell repertoires in COVID-19. The length of the CDR3 is 16 residues. CDR1 SEHNR and CDR2 FQNEAQ come from the germline V gene (reference sequence). V lost 5 bases to trimming and J lost 7 bases, with 20 bases between them. Authors' analysis steps: Amplified reference gene primers provided the basis for estimating nucleated cell counts. The data were produced by immunoSEQ multiplex PCR, yet TCRdb's version contains in-frame clones alone and is incomplete. Clone size and the V and J calls come from that table; the DNA yielded D and trimming. The data hold over 80,000 clones, with around 90% observed a single time.

The TCR was taken from a man between 65 and 80 years old with acute or convalescent COVID-19. V gene TRBV7-9 combines with J gene TRBJ2-2, with a possible D match to TRBD2 (7 bases). Material for sequencing was peripheral blood. CDR3 sequence reads: CASSQPSGTFIGELFF. In nucleotides, the CDR3 is TGTGCCAGCAGCCAGCCGAGCGGGACATTCATCGGGGAGCTGTTTTTT.